One and the same sample provided the 18 T cell receptor beta chains below, sequenced in a study of T cells in women clearing cervical HPV infection. The data were produced by immunoSEQ multiplex PCR, yet TCRdb's version contains in-frame clones alone and is incomplete. The sample holds about 22,000 clones. Input material: blood buffy coat. The source of these receptors is a woman between 18 and 70 years old with a cervical HPV16 infection that either progressed to CIN3+ or cleared (not recorded which).

About this clone itself: Other DNA sequences within the sample encode an identical CDR3. CDR3 loop: CASSPADRHTDTQYF. Partial CDR3 DNA: TGTGCCAGCTCACCCGCCGACAGACACACAGATACG. V gene TRBV18 combines with J gene TRBJ2-3; D may be TRBD1 (5 bases). The CDR3 goes on 3 residues after the read ends, and that part is filled in from the germline J gene. This CDR3 comprises 15 residues. Germline V gene sequence: CDR1 KGHSH, CDR2 LQKENI. V was clipped by 3 bases and J by 2 bases, with 12 bases between them.

As concerns this clone: The missing CDR3 end, 3 residues past where the read stops, is filled in from the germline J gene. The chain couples TRBV5-6 to TRBJ1-4; no clear D gene. The CDR3 covers 14 residues. Per germline, CDR1 SGHDT and CDR2 YYEEEE. V lost 4 bases and J lost 8, with 15 bases in between. This chain's CDR3 is CASSPAGIREKLFF. Incomplete CDR3 DNA: TGTGCCAGCAGCCCCGCCGGTATCAGGGAAAAA.

For this clone: The read gets to within 3 residues of the CDR3 end, and the germline J gene fills in the rest. The chain uses TRBV11-2 and TRBJ2-7; 10 nucleotides match TRBD2. The CDR3 contains 15 residues. The germline V gene encodes CDR1 SGHAT and CDR2 FQNNGV. The V gene end was trimmed by 5 bases and the J gene end by 4 bases; junction bases not matched to a gene: 8. The covered CDR3 bases are TGTGCCAGCAGCCCGGGACTAGCGATTCCATACGAG. Translation: CASSPGLAIPYE. The whole CDR3 protein is CASSPGLAIPYEQYF.

Remarks on this clone: The read ends 3 residues shy of where the CDR3 ends; the end is completed using the germline J gene. This sequence joins TRBV5-4 and TRBJ2-5, with TRBD1 matching over 9 bases. The J segment lost 2 bases and the V segment lost 6 bases, leaving 5 bases of the junction unmatched. The CDR3 covers 14 residues. Germline CDR1 reads SGHNT; CDR2 reads YYREEE (reference sequence). CDR3 DNA (partial): TGTGCCAGCAACGGGGACAGGGCGCAAGAGACC. Protein: CASNGDRAQET. The complete CDR3 sequence is CASNGDRAQETQYF.

Comments on this clone: The read ends 3 residues before the CDR3 terminus; that terminus is restored from the germline J gene. The gene calls are TRBV15 and TRBJ2-3, with TRBD2 matching over 7 bases. Looked up from germline, CDR1 is LNHNV and CDR2 is YYDKDF (reference sequence). The V segment lost 1 base and the J segment 3 bases; nucleotides outside the gene matches: 7. The CDR3 has 16 amino acids. The CDR3: CATSRGSGIPTDTQYF. The DNA read from the CDR3 is TGTGCCACCAGCAGAGGAAGCGGGATCCCTACAGATACG.

To note about this clone: The missing CDR3 end, 3 residues past where the read stops, is filled in from the germline J gene. The genes are TRBV10-3 and TRBJ2-7; 9 bases agree with TRBD2. This CDR3 spans 16 amino acids. The germline CDR1 and CDR2 sequences are ENHRY and SYGVKD. V lost 2 bases to trimming and J lost 5 bases; unmatched junction nucleotides: 10. The covered CDR3 bases are TGTGCCATCAGTGAGGCGGGGGGGAGTTTGTTCGACGAG. Protein sequence: CAISEAGGSLFDE. The CDR3 reads in full as CAISEAGGSLFDEQYF.

Points on this clone: The read gets to within 3 residues of the CDR3 end, and the germline J gene fills in the rest. The chain is built from TRBV4-2 and TRBJ2-4, with D hard to call. The germline V gene encodes CDR1 LGHNA and CDR2 YNFKEQ. The germline V and J ends were trimmed by 1 base and 9 bases, with 10 bases remaining between them. The CDR3 sequence is 13 residues long. The CDR3: CASSQARVGIQYF. The part of the CDR3 DNA that was read is TGTGCCAGCAGCCAAGCCCGGGTGGGCATT.

A word on this clone: The observed sequence ends 3 residues before the CDR3 terminus, with the missing tail filled in from the germline J gene. This chain links TRBV6-1 with TRBJ2-7, with 9 bases fitting TRBD1. With V trimmed by 4 bases and J by 3 bases, 7 bases remained unmatched. The length of the CDR3 is 15 residues. Germline-derived CDR1 and CDR2 are MNHNS and SASEGT. Incomplete CDR3 DNA: TGTGCCAGCAGTGCGCTACAGGGGGCAAACTACGAG. Its protein is CASSALQGANYE. The complete CDR3 reads CASSALQGANYEQYF.

In the case of this clone: The CDR3 end lies 3 residues beyond the end of the read and is filled in from the germline J gene. The chain is built from TRBV4-1 and TRBJ1-2, with D tentatively TRBD1 (6 bases). Trimming removed 4 bases at V and 7 bases at J, with 16 bases between. Germline CDR1 and CDR2: MGHRA and YSYEKL. The CDR3 spans 14 residues. The CDR3 is CASSRLGDNGGYTF. The sequenced CDR3 bases are TGCGCCAGCAGCCGATTAGGGGACAACGGTGGC.

For this clone: The read finishes 3 residues shy of the CDR3 end, and the germline J gene is used to complete it. The V call is TRBV19, the J call TRBJ2-2; D tentatively reads TRBD1 or TRBD2 (6 bases each). V lost 4 bases and J 6 bases, leaving 12 bases between the germline ends. The length of the CDR3 is 14 residues. Germline V lookup: CDR1 LNHDA, CDR2 SQIVND (reference sequence). The CDR3 here is CASSRTEGAGELFF. Incomplete CDR3 DNA: TGTGCCAGTAGTAGGACGGAGGGGGCCGGGGAG. The full variable domain, with the rest looked up from reference TRBV19 and TRBJ2-2, is DGGITQSPKYLFRKEGQNVTLSCEQNLNHDAMYWYRQDPGQGLRLIYYSQIVNDFQKGDIAEGYSVSREKKESFPLTVTSAQKNPTAFYLCASSRTEGAGELFFGEGSRLTVL.

Comments on this clone: The sequence runs out 3 residues before the end of the CDR3; the remainder is reconstructed from the germline J gene. This CDR3 is also generated by other DNA sequences in the sample. The chain links TRBV4-1 to TRBJ2-5, with D maybe TRBD2 (6 bases). This CDR3 region has 13 residues. Germline CDR1 MGHRA, CDR2 YSYEKL. The V and J ends lost 4 bases and 2 bases respectively, with 8 bases between them. Incomplete CDR3 DNA: TGCGCCAGCAGCCTTGGACTACAAGAGACC. It encodes CASSLGLQET. The entire CDR3 protein is CASSLGLQETQYF.

A remark on this clone: The DNA ends 3 residues before the CDR3 does, and the rest of the CDR3 is filled in from the germline J gene. This chain joins TRBV13 and TRBJ1-4; the match to TRBD1 covers 7 bases. V trimming: 0 bases; J trimming: 6 bases; junction bases outside the gene matches: 1. Germline-derived CDR1 and CDR2 are PRHDT and FYEKMQ (reference sequence). The CDR3 length is 14 residues. CDR3 DNA (partial): TGTGCCAGCAGCTTAGGCAGGGGGTATGAAAAA. Amino acid sequence: CASSLGRGYEK. The CDR3 in full is CASSLGRGYEKLFF.

Turning to this clone: The CDR3 end is not reached by the read, which stops 3 residues before it; the germline J gene fills it in. This rearrangement joins TRBV11-2 to TRBJ2-1; a possible D gene is TRBD2 (7 bases). CDR3 length: 15 amino acids. V lost 5 bases to trimming and J lost 4 bases, with 15 bases between them. The germline V gene encodes CDR1 SGHAT and CDR2 FQNNGV. The CDR3 bases that were read are TGTGCCAGCAGCGGGGGGCTAGCGGCTTACAATGAG. Translating gives CASSGGLAAYNE. The complete CDR3 sequence is CASSGGLAAYNEQFF.

Comments on this clone: The read is 3 residues too short to cover the CDR3 end, so that end is filled in from the germline J gene. The V gene is TRBV5-1, the J gene TRBJ2-3, with D tentatively TRBD1 (6 bases). The germline V and J ends were trimmed by 1 base and 0 bases, with 15 bases remaining between them. Germline assignment: CDR1 SGHRS and CDR2 YFSETQ. This CDR3 comprises 17 residues. The DNA read from the CDR3 is TGCGCCAGCAGCTTGCTGGGACAACTAACTAGCACAGATACG. This gives the protein CASSLLGQLTSTDT. The CDR3 in its entirety is CASSLLGQLTSTDTQYF.

As concerns this clone: The CDR3 end is not reached by the read, which stops 3 residues before it; the germline J gene fills it in. The gene calls are TRBV19 and TRBJ2-1; TRBD2 aligns across 13 bases. Trimming at V came to 3 bases and at J to 6 bases, leaving 5 bases not matched to a gene. This CDR3 contains 16 residues. CDR1 is LNHDA and CDR2 is SQIVND in the germline V gene (reference sequence). The CDR3 protein is CASSIEGLAGSNEQFF. CDR3 DNA (partial): TGTGCCAGTAGTATTGAGGGACTAGCGGGATCCAATGAG.

Notes on this clone: The read terminates 3 residues ahead of where the CDR3 ends, so the germline J gene completes it. The rearrangement links TRBV19 to TRBJ2-3; D perhaps matches TRBD1 (6 bases). V was clipped by 6 bases and J by 1 base, with 14 bases between them. In germline, CDR1 is LNHDA, CDR2 SQIVND (reference sequence). This CDR3 has 15 amino acids. The CDR3 region is CASRLGAGGTDTQYF. The part of the CDR3 DNA that was read is TGTGCCAGTAGACTGGGGGCTGGGGGCACAGATACG. The whole variable domain, filled in from reference TRBV19 and TRBJ2-3, reads DGGITQSPKYLFRKEGQNVTLSCEQNLNHDAMYWYRQDPGQGLRLIYYSQIVNDFQKGDIAEGYSVSREKKESFPLTVTSAQKNPTAFYLCASRLGAGGTDTQYFGPGTRLTVL.

Note on this clone: The CDR3 extends 3 residues past the end of the read, so its final part is completed from the germline J gene. V and J are TRBV5-1 and TRBJ2-2; unclear D gene. Germline-derived CDR1 and CDR2 are SGHRS and YFSETQ. The CDR3 has 13 residues. The V end was cut by 5 bases, the J end by 2 bases, with 7 bases between. CDR3 DNA, as far as it was read: TGCGCCAGCAGAACCACAAACACCGGGGAG. This gives the protein CASRTTNTGE. The complete CDR3 sequence is CASRTTNTGELFF.

A word on this clone: The DNA ends 3 residues before the CDR3 does, and the rest of the CDR3 is filled in from the germline J gene. The rearrangement joins TRBV5-8 to TRBJ1-4; 7 nucleotides match TRBD1. The CDR3 spans 13 residues. CDR1 is SGHTS and CDR2 is YDEGEE in the germline V gene. Unmatched junction bases numbered 5, after V lost 5 bases and J lost 7 bases. The CDR3 sequence is CASRGQIFEKLFF. The sequenced part of the CDR3 DNA is TGTGCCAGCAGGGGACAGATTTTTGAAAAA. Full variable domain (outside the CDR3, taken from reference TRBV5-8 and TRBJ1-4): EAGVTQSPTHLIKTRGQQATLRCSPISGHTSVYWYQQALGLGLQFLLWYDEGEERNRGNFPPRFSGRQFPNYSSELNVNALELEDSALYLCASRGQIFEKLFFGSGTQLSVL.